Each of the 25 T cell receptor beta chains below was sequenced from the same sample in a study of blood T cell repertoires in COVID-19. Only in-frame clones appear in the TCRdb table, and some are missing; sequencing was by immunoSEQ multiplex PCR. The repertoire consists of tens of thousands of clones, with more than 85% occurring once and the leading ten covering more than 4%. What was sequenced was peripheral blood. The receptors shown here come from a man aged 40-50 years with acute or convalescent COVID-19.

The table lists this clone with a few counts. The CDR3 loop is CASSTGTRNSNQPQHF. The CDR3 nucleotides read TGTGCCAGCTCAACCGGGACACGGAATAGCAATCAGCCCCAGCATTTT. The rearrangement uses TRBV3-1 (or the pseudogene TRBV3-2) and TRBJ1-5; D is perhaps TRBD1 (6 bases). The CDR3 covers 16 residues. Germline V gene lookup returns CDR1 LGHDT and CDR2 YNNKEL (reference sequence). Deletions cut 8 bases from V and 0 bases from J, with 17 bases between.

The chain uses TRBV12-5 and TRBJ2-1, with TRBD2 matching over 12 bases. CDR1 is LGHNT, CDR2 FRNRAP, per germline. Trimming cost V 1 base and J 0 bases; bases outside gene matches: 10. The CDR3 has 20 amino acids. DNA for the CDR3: TGTGCTAGTGGTTTGGACCCCGGACTAGCGGGAACCAGCTCCTACAATGAGCAGTTCTTC. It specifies CASGLDPGLAGTSSYNEQFF. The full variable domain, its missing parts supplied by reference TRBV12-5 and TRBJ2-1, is DARVTQTPRHKVTEMGQEVTMRCQPILGHNTVFWYRQTMMQGLELLAYFRNRAPLDDSGMPKDRFSAEMPDATLATLKIQPSEPRDSAVYFCASGLDPGLAGTSSYNEQFFGPGTRLTVL.

The CDR3 DNA reads as TGTGCCACGCTAGCGGGAGGAGTAGATACGCAGTATTTT. Translation: CATLAGGVDTQYF. The V call is TRBV19, the J call TRBJ2-3; 11 bases agree with TRBD2. The CDR3 has 13 residues. Unmatched junction bases numbered 5, after V lost 10 bases and J lost 5 bases. CDR1 LNHDA and CDR2 SQIVND come from the germline V gene (reference sequence).

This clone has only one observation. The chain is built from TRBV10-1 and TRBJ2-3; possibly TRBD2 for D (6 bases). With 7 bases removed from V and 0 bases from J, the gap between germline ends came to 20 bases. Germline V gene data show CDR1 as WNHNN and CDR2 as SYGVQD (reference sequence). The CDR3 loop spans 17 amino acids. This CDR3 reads CASTRPGGSSSTDTQYF. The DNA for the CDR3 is TGCGCCAGCACCCGACCCGGGGGTAGTTCTAGCACAGATACGCAGTATTTT.

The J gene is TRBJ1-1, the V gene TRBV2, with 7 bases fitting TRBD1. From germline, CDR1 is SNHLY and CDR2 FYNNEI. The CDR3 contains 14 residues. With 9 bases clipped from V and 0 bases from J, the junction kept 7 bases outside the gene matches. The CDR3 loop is CASPAGGLNTEAFF. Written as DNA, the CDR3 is TGTGCCAGTCCCGCAGGGGGACTGAACACTGAAGCTTTCTTT.

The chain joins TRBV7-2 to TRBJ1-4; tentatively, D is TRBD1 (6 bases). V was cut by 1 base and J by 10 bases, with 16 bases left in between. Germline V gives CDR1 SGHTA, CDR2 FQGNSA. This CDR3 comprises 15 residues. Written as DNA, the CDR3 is TGTGCCAGCAGCTTAGTCTGGCAGGGGACGGGAAAACTGTTTTTT. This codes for CASSLVWQGTGKLFF. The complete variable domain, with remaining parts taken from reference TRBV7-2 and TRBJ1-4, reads GAGVSQSPSNKVTEKGKDVELRCDPISGHTALYWYRQSLGQGLEFLIYFQGNSAPDKSGLPSDRFSAERTGGSVSTLTIQRTQQEDSAVYLCASSLVWQGTGKLFFGSGTQLSVL.

CDR3 residues: CASRETGEREKLFF. The DNA of the CDR3 is TGTGCCAGCAGGGAGACAGGGGAACGAGAAAAACTGTTTTTT. The genes are TRBV27 and TRBJ1-4, with 8 bases matching TRBD1. The ends lost 6 bases at V and 8 bases at J; junction bases unmatched: 8. The CDR3 extends over 14 amino acids. Looked up from germline, CDR1 is MNHEY and CDR2 is SMNVEV (reference sequence).

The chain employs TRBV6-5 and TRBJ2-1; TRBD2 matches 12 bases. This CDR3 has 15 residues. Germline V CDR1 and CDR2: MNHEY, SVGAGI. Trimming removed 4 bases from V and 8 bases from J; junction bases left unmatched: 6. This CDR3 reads CASSFGTSGPDEQFF. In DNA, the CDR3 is TGTGCCAGCAGTTTCGGGACTAGCGGGCCGGATGAGCAGTTCTTC.

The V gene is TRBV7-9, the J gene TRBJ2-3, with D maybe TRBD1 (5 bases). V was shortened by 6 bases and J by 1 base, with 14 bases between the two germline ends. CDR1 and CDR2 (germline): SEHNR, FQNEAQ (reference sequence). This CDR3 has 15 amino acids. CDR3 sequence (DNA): TGTGCCAGCAGTTTACAGAAAGGGGGCACAGATACGCAGTATTTT. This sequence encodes CASSLQKGGTDTQYF.

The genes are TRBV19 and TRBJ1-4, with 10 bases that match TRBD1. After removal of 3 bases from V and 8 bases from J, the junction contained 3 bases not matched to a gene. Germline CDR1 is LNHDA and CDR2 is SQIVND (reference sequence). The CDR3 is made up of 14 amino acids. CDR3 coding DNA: TGTGCCAGTAGTATTACGGGACAGGGGGAAAAACTGTTTTTT. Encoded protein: CASSITGQGEKLFF.

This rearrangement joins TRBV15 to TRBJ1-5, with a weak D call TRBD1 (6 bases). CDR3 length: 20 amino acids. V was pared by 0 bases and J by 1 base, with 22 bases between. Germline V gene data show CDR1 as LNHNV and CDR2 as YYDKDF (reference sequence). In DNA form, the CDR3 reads TGTGCCACCAGCAGAGATCATGGTAGGGGGGGCAATTTAAGCAATCAGCCCCAGCATTTT. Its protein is CATSRDHGRGGNLSNQPQHF.

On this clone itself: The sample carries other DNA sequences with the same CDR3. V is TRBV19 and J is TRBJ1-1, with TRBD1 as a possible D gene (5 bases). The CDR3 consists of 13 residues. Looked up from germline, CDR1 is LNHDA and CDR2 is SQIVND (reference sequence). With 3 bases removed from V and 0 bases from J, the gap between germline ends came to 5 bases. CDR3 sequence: CASSIRVNTEAFF. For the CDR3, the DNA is TGTGCCAGTAGTATCAGGGTGAACACTGAAGCTTTCTTT.

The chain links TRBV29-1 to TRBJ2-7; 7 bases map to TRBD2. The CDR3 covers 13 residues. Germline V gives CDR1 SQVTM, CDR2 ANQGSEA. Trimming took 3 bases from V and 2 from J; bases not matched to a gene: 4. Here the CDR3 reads CSVDGEGTYEQYF. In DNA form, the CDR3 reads TGCAGCGTTGACGGGGAGGGAACCTACGAGCAGTACTTC.

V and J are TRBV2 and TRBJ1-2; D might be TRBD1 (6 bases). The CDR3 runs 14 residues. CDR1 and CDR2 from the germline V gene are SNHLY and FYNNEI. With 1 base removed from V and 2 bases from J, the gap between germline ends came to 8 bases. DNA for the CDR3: TGTGCCAGCAGTGAAGGTGGGGGCAACTATGGCTACACCTTC. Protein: CASSEGGGNYGYTF.

Here the CDR3 reads CASSSNYGYTF. CDR3 nucleotides: TGTGCCAGCAGCTCGAACTATGGCTACACCTTC. The rearrangement links TRBV7-2 to TRBJ1-2; D is ambiguous. CDR3 size: 11 residues. The V gene's germline CDR1 is SGHTA and CDR2 FQGNSA. Trimming cost V 4 bases and J 2 bases, with 2 bases left between them.

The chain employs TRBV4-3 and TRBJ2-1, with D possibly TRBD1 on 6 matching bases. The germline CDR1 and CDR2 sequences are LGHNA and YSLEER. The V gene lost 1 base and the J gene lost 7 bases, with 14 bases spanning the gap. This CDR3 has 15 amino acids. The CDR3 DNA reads TGCGCCAGCAGCCAAGGGCAGGGGCCGGAGAATGAGCAGTTCTTC. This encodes CASSQGQGPENEQFF.

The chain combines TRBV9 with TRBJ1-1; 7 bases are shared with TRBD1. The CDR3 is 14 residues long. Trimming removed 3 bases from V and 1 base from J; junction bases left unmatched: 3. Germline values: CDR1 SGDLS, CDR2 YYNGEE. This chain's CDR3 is CASSATGRNTEAFF. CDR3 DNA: TGTGCCAGCAGCGCGACAGGGAGGAACACTGAAGCTTTCTTT.

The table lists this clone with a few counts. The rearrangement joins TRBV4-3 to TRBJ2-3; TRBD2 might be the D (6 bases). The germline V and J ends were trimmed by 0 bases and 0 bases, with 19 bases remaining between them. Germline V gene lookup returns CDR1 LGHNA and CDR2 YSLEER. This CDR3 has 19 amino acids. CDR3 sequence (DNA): TGCGCCAGCAGCCAAGATCCGCTAGCGCCCGACTCTAGCACAGATACGCAGTATTTT. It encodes CASSQDPLAPDSSTDTQYF.

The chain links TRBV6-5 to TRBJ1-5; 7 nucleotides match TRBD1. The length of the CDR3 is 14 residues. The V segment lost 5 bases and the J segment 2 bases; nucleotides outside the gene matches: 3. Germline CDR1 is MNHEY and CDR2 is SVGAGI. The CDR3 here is CASSNDRGNQPQHF. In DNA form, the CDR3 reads TGTGCCAGCAGTAACGACAGGGGCAATCAGCCCCAGCATTTT.

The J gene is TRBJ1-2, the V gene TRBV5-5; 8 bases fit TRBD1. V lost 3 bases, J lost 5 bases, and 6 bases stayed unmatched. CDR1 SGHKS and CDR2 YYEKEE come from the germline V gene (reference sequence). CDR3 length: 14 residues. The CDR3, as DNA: TGTGCCAGCAGCTCGGCAGGGGGCTTGTATGGCTACACCTTC. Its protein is CASSSAGGLYGYTF.

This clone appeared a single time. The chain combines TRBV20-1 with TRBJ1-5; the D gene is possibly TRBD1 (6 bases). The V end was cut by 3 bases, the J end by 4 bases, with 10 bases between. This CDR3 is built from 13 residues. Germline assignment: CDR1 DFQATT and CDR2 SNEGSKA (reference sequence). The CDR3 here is CSASLQGNQPQHF. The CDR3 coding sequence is TGCAGTGCTAGTCTCCAGGGGAATCAGCCCCAGCATTTT.

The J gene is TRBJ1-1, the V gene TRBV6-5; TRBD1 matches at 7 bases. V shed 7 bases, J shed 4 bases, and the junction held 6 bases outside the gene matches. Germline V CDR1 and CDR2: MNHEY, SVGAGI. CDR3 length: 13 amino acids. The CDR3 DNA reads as TGTGCCAGCAATAACAGGGGTTTCACTGAAGCTTTCTTT. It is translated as CASNNRGFTEAFF.

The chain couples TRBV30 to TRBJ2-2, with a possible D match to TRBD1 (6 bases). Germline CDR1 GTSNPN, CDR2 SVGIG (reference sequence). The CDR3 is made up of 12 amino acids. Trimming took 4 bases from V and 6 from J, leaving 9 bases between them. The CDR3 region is CAWKKGAGELFF. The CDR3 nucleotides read TGTGCCTGGAAGAAGGGGGCCGGGGAGCTGTTTTTT.

In nucleotides, the CDR3 is TGTGCCAGCAGCTTGGTCCCCTCAGACTACTATGGCTACACCTTC. It translates to CASSLVPSDYYGYTF. The J gene is TRBJ1-2, the V gene TRBV5-5; D gene uncertain. V was pared by 0 bases and J by 3 bases, with 12 bases between. The CDR3 is 15 amino acids. Per the germline V gene, CDR1 is SGHKS and CDR2 is YYEKEE (reference sequence).

CDR3 nucleotide sequence: TGTGCCAGCAGCCCACTGACAGGAAGTAATGAAAAACTGTTTTTT. Translating gives CASSPLTGSNEKLFF. The genes are TRBV3-1 (or the pseudogene TRBV3-2) and TRBJ1-4; D might be TRBD1 (6 bases). V dropped 4 bases and J dropped 4 bases, with 13 bases sitting between them. CDR1 is LGHDT and CDR2 is YNNKEL in the germline V gene (reference sequence). The CDR3 runs to 15 residues.